The 31 T cell receptor beta chains given below trace back to one sample, sequenced in a study of T cells after posttransplantation cyclophosphamide. TCRdb's copy holds only in-frame clones and misses some; the assay was immunoSEQ multiplex PCR. The profile covers around 28,000 clones, none occurring a single time. Specimen: PBMCs. All receptors come from a woman in her fifties or sixties in good health, CMV-negative, and a related stem cell transplant donor.

The gene calls are TRBV30 and TRBJ1-2; weak D call: TRBD1 (6 bases). With 2 bases removed from V and 8 bases from J, the gap between germline ends came to 15 bases. This CDR3 spans 13 amino acids. Per germline, CDR1 GTSNPN and CDR2 SVGIG (reference sequence). This CDR3 reads CAWSRQELGGYTF. Written as DNA, the CDR3 is TGTGCCTGGAGTCGACAGGAACTAGGGGGCTACACCTTC.

This rearrangement joins TRBV7-9 to TRBJ1-5; D possibly corresponds to TRBD1 (5 bases). V lost 3 bases, J lost 0 bases, and 9 bases lay in between. This CDR3 spans 15 amino acids. The germline V gene has CDR1 SEHNR and CDR2 FQNEAQ (reference sequence). The CDR3 loop reads CASSFGGFSNQPQHF. DNA of the CDR3: TGTGCCAGCAGCTTTGGGGGGTTTAGCAATCAGCCCCAGCATTTT. Combining the CDR3 with reference TRBV7-9 and TRBJ1-5 gives the whole variable domain DTGVSQNPRHKITKRGQNVTFRCDPISEHNRLYWYRQTLGQGPEFLTYFQNEAQLEKSRLLSDRFSAERPKGSFSTLEIQRTEQGDSAMYLCASSFGGFSNQPQHFGDGTRLSIL.

This clone was recorded at least ten times. The CDR3 bases are TGCGCCAGCAGCTTGGGTGCGGACAGGGGACGGTCACCCCTCCACTTT. Protein sequence: CASSLGADRGRSPLHF. The rearrangement links TRBV5-1 to TRBJ1-6, with 9 bases fitting TRBD1. The germline gives CDR1 SGHRS, CDR2 YFSETQ. Losses at the gene ends were 0 bases for V and 10 bases for J; bases not matched to a gene: 8. The CDR3 extends over 16 amino acids.

Ten or more counts support this clone. The V gene is TRBV7-8, the J gene TRBJ2-1, with 10 nucleotides matching TRBD2. This CDR3 comprises 15 residues. Germline loops: CDR1 SGHVS, CDR2 FQNEAQ. V lost 2 bases and J lost 5; bases outside the gene matches: 3. The CDR3, as DNA: TGTGCCAGCAGCTTAATGCTAGCGGGGGACAATGAGCAGTTCTTC. This codes for CASSLMLAGDNEQFF.

This clone was picked up many times. This chain uses TRBV19 with TRBJ1-4, with D hard to call. Germline assignment: CDR1 LNHDA and CDR2 SQIVND (reference sequence). V was cut by 2 bases and J by 4 bases, with 8 bases left in between. This CDR3 is 14 amino acids long. CDR3 sequence reads: CASSIQGFNEKLFF. The DNA for the CDR3 is TGTGCCAGTAGTATACAAGGTTTTAATGAAAAACTGTTTTTT.

This clone was recorded many times. The sample holds other DNA sequences that translate to the same CDR3. The V and J genes are TRBV6-5 and TRBJ1-1; D unresolved. The CDR3 loop spans 13 amino acids. V lost 0 bases, J lost 5 bases, and 7 bases lay in between. Germline V gene sequence: CDR1 MNHEY, CDR2 SVGAGI. The CDR3 loop is CASSYSRGTEAFF. CDR3 bases: TGTGCCAGCAGTTACTCCCGGGGAACTGAAGCTTTCTTT.

The J gene is TRBJ2-3, the V gene TRBV6-5; TRBD2 matches at 7 bases. The germline CDR1 and CDR2 sequences are MNHEY and SVGAGI. V gave up 6 bases and J gave up 3 bases; unmatched junction bases: 9. CDR3 length: 15 amino acids. CDR3 in amino acids: CASSTSGKRTDTQYF. The CDR3 DNA follows: TGTGCCAGCAGCACCAGCGGGAAGCGGACAGATACGCAGTATTTT.

The chain joins TRBV25-1 to TRBJ2-2, with 7 nucleotides matching TRBD1. Trimming took 6 bases from V and 6 from J; bases not matched to a gene: 7. The CDR3 runs to 14 residues. From germline, CDR1 is MGHDK and CDR2 SYGVNS. The CDR3 nucleotides are TGTGCCAGCAGGAAAACAGGGGCCCCCGGGGAGCTGTTTTTT. Translating gives CASRKTGAPGELFF.

This clone was seen at least ten times. The chain couples TRBV28 to TRBJ2-5; 7 bases map to TRBD1. The CDR3 sequence is 13 residues long. Germline CDR1 reads MDHEN; CDR2 reads SYDVKM. V gave up 3 bases and J gave up 5 bases; unmatched junction bases: 3. In nucleotides, the CDR3 is TGTGCCAGCAGTTTGGGACAGCTTGAGACCCAGTACTTC. Translating gives CASSLGQLETQYF.

The V gene is TRBV30, the J gene TRBJ2-2; 10 nucleotides agree with TRBD2. Germline lookup yields CDR1 GTSNPN and CDR2 SVGIG (reference sequence). V trimming: 5 bases; J trimming: 5 bases; junction bases outside the gene matches: 14. This CDR3 has 17 amino acids. The CDR3 sequence: CAWARGTSGAGTGELFF. The CDR3 region has the DNA TGTGCCTGGGCAAGAGGAACTAGCGGGGCGGGGACCGGGGAGCTGTTTTTT.

This clone was counted ten times or more. The chain uses TRBV6-2 or TRBV6-3 and TRBJ2-7, with D perhaps assigned TRBD1 or TRBD2 (5 bases each). The CDR3 spans 15 residues. The germline V gene encodes CDR1 MNHEY and CDR2 SVGEGT. Trimming took 8 bases from V and 6 from J, leaving 23 bases between them. The CDR3 nucleotides read TGTGCCAGCTTGACTCCAAGAGGGGCGCACGGCGAGCAGTACTTC. This gives the protein CASLTPRGAHGEQYF.

Many counts were recorded for this clone. The gene calls are TRBV5-4 and TRBJ2-1, with 9 bases that match TRBD2. The CDR3 contains 16 residues. Germline values: CDR1 SGHNT, CDR2 YYREEE (reference sequence). Trimming cost V 2 bases and J 7 bases; bases outside gene matches: 10. In DNA, the CDR3 is TGTGCCAGCAGCTTAATGGCGGGGGGGAGTACTAATGAGCAGTTCTTC. It translates to CASSLMAGGSTNEQFF.

This clone was seen at least ten times. This chain uses TRBV6-1 with TRBJ1-5; no definite D call. Trimming removed 2 bases at V and 4 bases at J, with 12 bases between. Germline V gene data show CDR1 as MNHNS and CDR2 as SASEGT. The CDR3 covers 15 residues. The DNA for the CDR3 is TGTGCCAGCAGTGAATTGGTACAGCTAAATCAGCCCCAGCATTTT. Translated, it gives CASSELVQLNQPQHF.

This clone was recorded at least ten times. The chain employs TRBV19 and TRBJ2-3; no clear D. Germline CDR1 is LNHDA and CDR2 is SQIVND (reference sequence). V lost 7 bases and J lost 6, with 14 bases in between. The CDR3 extends over 13 amino acids. The CDR3 loop is CASMARWRDTQYF. The CDR3 nucleotides are TGTGCCAGTATGGCCCGGTGGCGGGATACGCAGTATTTT. The full variable domain, completed using reference TRBV19 and TRBJ2-3, is DGGITQSPKYLFRKEGQNVTLSCEQNLNHDAMYWYRQDPGQGLRLIYYSQIVNDFQKGDIAEGYSVSREKKESFPLTVTSAQKNPTAFYLCASMARWRDTQYFGPGTRLTVL.

This clone was seen a few times. The chain links TRBV30 to TRBJ2-1; a possible D gene is TRBD2 (6 bases). The CDR3 spans 14 residues. Trimming took off 2 bases at V and 1 base at J, with 9 bases between the two ends. Germline V gene data show CDR1 as GTSNPN and CDR2 as SVGIG (reference sequence). Here the CDR3 reads CAWSRGSSYNEQFF. In DNA, the CDR3 is TGTGCCTGGAGTCGGGGGTCTTCCTACAATGAGCAGTTCTTC.

This clone was observed at least ten times. The chain recombines TRBV6-2 or TRBV6-3 with TRBJ1-5; D is unresolved. V dropped 0 bases and J dropped 7 bases, with 10 bases sitting between them. CDR1 MNHEY and CDR2 SVGEGT come from the germline V gene. CDR3 size: 14 residues. The CDR3 region is CASSYSGPPQPQHF. The CDR3 DNA follows: TGTGCCAGCAGTTACTCAGGGCCGCCCCAGCCCCAGCATTTT.

The V gene is TRBV29-1, the J gene TRBJ2-1; 10 nucleotides line up with TRBD2. The ends lost 6 bases at V and 9 bases at J; junction bases unmatched: 14. CDR3 length equals 15 residues. In germline, CDR1 is SQVTM, CDR2 ANQGSEA. This CDR3 is CSVPSNSGRAGEQFF. CDR3 bases: TGCAGCGTGCCCTCAAACAGCGGGAGGGCCGGTGAGCAGTTCTTC.

Ten or more counts support this clone. This chain links TRBV2 with TRBJ1-5; D gene unclear. The V end lost 4 bases, the J end lost 3 bases, and 7 bases lay between the germline ends. The germline V gene has CDR1 SNHLY and CDR2 FYNNEI. The CDR3 runs 13 residues. The CDR3 nucleotides are TGTGCCAGCAGTGGGCAGATCAATCAGCCCCAGCATTTT. The encoded protein is CASSGQINQPQHF.

The table lists this clone with many counts. The V and J genes are TRBV28 and TRBJ2-3, with D possibly TRBD2 on 5 matching bases. This CDR3 is 14 amino acids long. CDR1 is MDHEN and CDR2 is SYDVKM in the germline V gene. The germline V and J ends were trimmed by 7 bases and 8 bases, with 19 bases remaining between them. The CDR3 nucleotides are TGTGCCAGCACCTCCGGACTGAAAGATGGTACGCAGTATTTT. Protein sequence: CASTSGLKDGTQYF.

In this sample, this clone turned up many times. J is TRBJ2-7 and V is TRBV23-1; the D gene is possibly TRBD1 (6 bases). TRBV23-1 is identified as an open reading frame with a role that is uncertain. The ends were cut back, 1 base at V and 3 bases at J, with 22 bases in the middle. This CDR3 comprises 18 residues. CDR3 sequence (DNA): TGCGCCAGCAGTCAATGGTTACCCCACAGGGAATGGGGCTACGAGCAGTACTTC. Its translation is CASSQWLPHREWGYEQYF.

The sample holds many counts of this clone. The CDR3 sequence is CASSQRTGRNTEAFF. Here the CDR3 DNA reads TGTGCCAGCAGCCAAAGGACAGGGCGGAACACTGAAGCTTTCTTT. The chain recombines TRBV7-6 with TRBJ1-1, with 8 bases fitting TRBD1. The CDR3 length is 15 residues. Trimming took 5 bases from V and 1 from J; bases not matched to a gene: 6. Germline CDR1 and CDR2: SGHVS and FNYEAQ.

Many counts were recorded for this clone. The chain employs TRBV19 and TRBJ2-7; 12 bases fit TRBD1. Germline CDR1 is LNHDA and CDR2 is SQIVND (reference sequence). This CDR3 contains 18 residues. V lost 4 bases to trimming and J lost 5 bases; unmatched junction nucleotides: 15. Here the CDR3 DNA reads TGTGCCAGTAGTAAGGGGACAGGGGGCATCACGGTAAACAACGAGCAGTACTTC. Encoded protein: CASSKGTGGITVNNEQYF.

This clone was counted ten times or more. The DNA for the CDR3 is TGTGCCAGCAGTTCCCCTCGGGGGGTAATGTTAGCGGGGATAGCCACAGATACGCAGTATTTT. This sequence encodes CASSSPRGVMLAGIATDTQYF. The chain has TRBV28 and TRBJ2-3; 8 bases align to TRBD2. This CDR3 spans 21 amino acids. Germline V lookup: CDR1 MDHEN, CDR2 SYDVKM. The junction had 23 bases not matched to a gene; V was cut back by 4 bases and J by 2 bases.

This clone was counted ten times or more. This chain links TRBV5-4 with TRBJ1-1; 8 nucleotides match TRBD1. Germline CDR1 is SGHNT and CDR2 is YYREEE (reference sequence). CDR3 size: 13 residues. Germline trimming cut 0 bases from V and 5 bases from J; bases unmatched to any gene: 0. The chain's CDR3 is CASSLDRGTEAFF. The CDR3 DNA is TGTGCCAGCAGCTTGGACAGGGGGACTGAAGCTTTCTTT.

This clone was detected many times. This chain links TRBV7-9 with TRBJ2-3, with unresolved D. The germline V gene has CDR1 SEHNR and CDR2 FQNEAQ (reference sequence). The ends were cut back, 5 bases at V and 2 bases at J, with 17 bases in the middle. The CDR3 runs to 16 residues. The CDR3 coding sequence is TGTGCCAGCAGCCCGGCTTCGGCGGTCATCACAGATACGCAGTATTTT. Amino acid sequence: CASSPASAVITDTQYF. The whole variable domain, filled in from reference TRBV7-9 and TRBJ2-3, reads DTGVSQNPRHKITKRGQNVTFRCDPISEHNRLYWYRQTLGQGPEFLTYFQNEAQLEKSRLLSDRFSAERPKGSFSTLEIQRTEQGDSAMYLCASSPASAVITDTQYFGPGTRLTVL.

In its sample, this clone was seen many times. The gene calls are TRBV28 and TRBJ2-7; 9 bases align to TRBD2. Trimming removed 6 bases from V and 2 bases from J; junction bases left unmatched: 5. CDR3 length equals 14 residues. Germline assignment: CDR1 MDHEN and CDR2 SYDVKM. The CDR3 nucleotides read TGTGCCAGCAGCCGACAGCGGGGGGCCTACGAGCAGTACTTC. Its protein is CASSRQRGAYEQYF.

The V and J genes are TRBV5-1 and TRBJ2-2; TRBD2 agrees at 10 bases. The CDR3 length is 16 residues. Trimming took 0 bases from V and 3 from J; bases not matched to a gene: 2. The germline V gene encodes CDR1 SGHRS and CDR2 YFSETQ. Written as DNA, the CDR3 is TGCGCCAGCAGCTTGGTAGCGGGGGGCTACACCGGGGAGCTGTTTTTT. This encodes CASSLVAGGYTGELFF.

At least ten counts were recorded for this clone. The chain joins TRBV6-2 or TRBV6-3 to TRBJ2-6; D uncertain. Per the germline V gene, CDR1 is MNHEY and CDR2 is SVGEGT. Trimming took 8 bases from V and 0 from J, leaving 11 bases between them. This CDR3 comprises 15 residues. CDR3 nucleotide sequence: TGTGCCAGCGTTGACTCAGACTCTGGGGCCAACGTCCTGACTTTC. Its translation is CASVDSDSGANVLTF.

This clone was seen more than once but under ten times. This chain uses TRBV4-1 with TRBJ2-3, with 10 positions matching TRBD1. This CDR3 has 18 amino acids. In germline, CDR1 is MGHRA, CDR2 YSYEKL. J was trimmed by 3 bases and V by 0 bases; bases with no gene match: 9. The CDR3 spells CASSQDGLGGQGTDTQYF. The CDR3 coding sequence is TGCGCCAGCAGCCAAGATGGGTTAGGGGGACAGGGGACAGATACGCAGTATTTT.

This sequence joins TRBV11-2 and TRBJ2-1, with D maybe TRBD1 (5 bases). V dropped 5 bases and J dropped 2 bases, with 13 bases sitting between them. The CDR3 spans 15 residues. Germline-derived CDR1 and CDR2 are SGHAT and FQNNGV. CDR3 sequence reads: CASSPSSRAYNEQFF. The DNA of the CDR3 is TGTGCCAGCAGCCCTTCGAGCAGGGCCTACAATGAGCAGTTCTTC.

V and J are TRBV29-1 and TRBJ2-3; a possible D gene is TRBD2 (6 bases). V dropped 5 bases and J dropped 6 bases, with 18 bases sitting between them. Germline CDR1 and CDR2: SQVTM and ANQGSEA. This CDR3 comprises 14 residues. DNA of the CDR3: TGCAGCGTTCGGGACTGGCTCAGGCTCGATACGCAGTATTTT. It codes for CSVRDWLRLDTQYF.